One and the same sample provided the 7 T cell receptor beta chains below, sequenced in a study of cytomegalovirus exposure and HLA in healthy donors. Primers: 60 Vbeta forward and 13 Jbeta reverse. Produced via immunoSEQ multiplex PCR; TCRdb's table is partial and in-frame only. Of around 170,000 clones listed, 82% are singletons. Sequenced: PBMCs. The receptors originated from a young woman in good health and CMV-seronegative.

The sample holds one count of this clone. The chain has TRBV15 and TRBJ2-3; D unresolved. The CDR3 runs 16 residues. Trimming took 4 bases from V and 2 from J, leaving 16 bases between them. Germline V gene data show CDR1 as LNHNV and CDR2 as YYDKDF (reference sequence). The CDR3 DNA follows: TGTGCCACCAGCACCGCTGACACCGGAATCACAGATACGCAGTATTTT. This translates into CATSTADTGITDTQYF.

CDR3 in amino acids: CARSLRTSGSICEQFF. The CDR3 DNA is TGTGCCAGAAGCCTTCGGACTAGCGGGAGTATTTGTGAGCAGTTCTTC. V usage is TRBV5-3 and J usage is TRBJ2-1, with 13 bases matching TRBD2. TRBV5-3 is reported as an ORF; its role is uncertain. This CDR3 region has 16 residues. With V trimmed by 4 bases and J by 9 bases, 10 bases remained unmatched.

This clone was detected ten times or more. This chain uses TRBV4-2 with TRBJ2-2; D is unclear. The CDR3 loop spans 15 amino acids. CDR1 and CDR2 from the germline V gene are LGHNA and YNFKEQ. V gave up 2 bases and J gave up 4 bases, with 11 bases separating them. The CDR3 coding sequence is TGTGCCAGCAGCCAACCTTCCTTATCCACCGGGGAGCTGTTTTTT. It yields the protein CASSQPSLSTGELFF.

The chain employs TRBV12-5 and TRBJ2-3, with a tentative D call TRBD1 (6 bases). The CDR3 has 18 residues. Deletions cut 1 base from V and 0 bases from J, with 17 bases between. The germline CDR1 and CDR2 sequences are LGHNT and FRNRAP. Here the CDR3 reads CASGLATLGQTSTDTQYF. CDR3 sequence (DNA): TGTGCTAGTGGTTTGGCGACCCTCGGACAGACTAGCACAGATACGCAGTATTTT.

The V gene is TRBV27, the J gene TRBJ1-5, with unresolved D. CDR1 is MNHEY and CDR2 is SMNVEV in the germline V gene (reference sequence). Between the trimmed V and J ends, which lost 5 bases and 7 bases, there was a span of 12 bases. The CDR3 runs to 13 residues. The CDR3 loop is CASSTRVWQPQHF. In DNA form, the CDR3 reads TGTGCCAGCAGTACGCGGGTTTGGCAGCCCCAGCATTTT.

J is TRBJ2-7 and V is TRBV6-5; 7 bases fit TRBD1. Germline values: CDR1 MNHEY, CDR2 SVGAGI. The trim removed 2 bases at V and 6 bases at J, leaving 4 bases unmatched. The CDR3 has 13 amino acids. CDR3 in amino acids: CASSYEGQSEQYF. The CDR3, as DNA: TGTGCCAGCAGTTACGAGGGACAGTCCGAGCAGTACTTC.

CDR3 nucleotide sequence: TGTGCCAGCAGCTTGAGGCGGGGGGCCGAGCAGTACTTC. Encoded protein: CASSLRRGAEQYF. The chain has TRBV11-2 and TRBJ2-7; 8 bases are a match to TRBD2. The CDR3 is 13 amino acids. Germline V CDR1 and CDR2: SGHAT, FQNNGV. V dropped 3 bases and J dropped 6; count of bases not matched to a gene: 4.